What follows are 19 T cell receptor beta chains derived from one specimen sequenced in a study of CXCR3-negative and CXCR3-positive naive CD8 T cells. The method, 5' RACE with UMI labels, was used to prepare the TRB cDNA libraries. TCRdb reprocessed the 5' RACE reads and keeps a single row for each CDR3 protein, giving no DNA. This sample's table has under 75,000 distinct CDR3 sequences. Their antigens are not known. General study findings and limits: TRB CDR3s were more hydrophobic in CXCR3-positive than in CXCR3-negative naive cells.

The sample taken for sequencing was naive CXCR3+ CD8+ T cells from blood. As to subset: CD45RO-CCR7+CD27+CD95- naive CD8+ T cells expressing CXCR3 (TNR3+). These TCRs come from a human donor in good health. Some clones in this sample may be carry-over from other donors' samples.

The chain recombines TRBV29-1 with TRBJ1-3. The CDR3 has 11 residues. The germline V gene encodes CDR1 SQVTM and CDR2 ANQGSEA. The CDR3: CSVDLGYTIYF.

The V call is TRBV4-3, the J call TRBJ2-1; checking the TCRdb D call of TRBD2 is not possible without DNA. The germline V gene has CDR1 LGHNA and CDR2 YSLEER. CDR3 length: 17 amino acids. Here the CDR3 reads CASSQAASVPTYNEQFF.

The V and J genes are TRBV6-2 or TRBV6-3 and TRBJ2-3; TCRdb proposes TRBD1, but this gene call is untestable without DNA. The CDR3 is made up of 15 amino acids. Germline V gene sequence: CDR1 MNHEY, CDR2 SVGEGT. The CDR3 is CASSPRYAPTDTQYF.

CDR3 sequence reads: CSARIRLGVSNQPQHF. The rearrangement links TRBV20-1 to TRBJ1-5; the TCRdb call, TRBD1, lacks DNA for checking. Germline V gene data show CDR1 as DFQATT and CDR2 as SNEGSKA (reference sequence). This CDR3 region has 16 residues.

The CDR3 loop reads CSAPGAGDVLEQYF. V usage is TRBV20-1 and J usage is TRBJ2-7; TCRdb picks TRBD1, but there is no DNA to check that call. CDR1 is DFQATT and CDR2 is SNEGSKA in the germline V gene (reference sequence). The CDR3 spans 14 residues.

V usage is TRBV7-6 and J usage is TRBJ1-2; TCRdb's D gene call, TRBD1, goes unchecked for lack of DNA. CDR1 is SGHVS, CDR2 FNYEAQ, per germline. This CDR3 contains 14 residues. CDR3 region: CASPGGQNNYGYTF.

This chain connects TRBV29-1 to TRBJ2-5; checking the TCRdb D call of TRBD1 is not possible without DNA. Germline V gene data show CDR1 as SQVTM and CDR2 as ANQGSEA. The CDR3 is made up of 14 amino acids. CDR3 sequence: CSVWTPSEQETQYF.

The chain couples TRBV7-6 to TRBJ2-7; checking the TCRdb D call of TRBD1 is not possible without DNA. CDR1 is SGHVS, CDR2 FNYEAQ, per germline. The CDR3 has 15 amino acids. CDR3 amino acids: CASSAGLGHRYEQYF.

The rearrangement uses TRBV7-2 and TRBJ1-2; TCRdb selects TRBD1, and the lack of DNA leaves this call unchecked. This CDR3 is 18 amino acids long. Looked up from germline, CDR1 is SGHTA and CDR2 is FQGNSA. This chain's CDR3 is CVSSSPFLGQGVRYGYTF.

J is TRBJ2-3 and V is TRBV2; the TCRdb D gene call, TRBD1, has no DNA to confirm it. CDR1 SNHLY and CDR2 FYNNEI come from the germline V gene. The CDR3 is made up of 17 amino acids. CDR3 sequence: CASSEGGSRRSTDTQYF.

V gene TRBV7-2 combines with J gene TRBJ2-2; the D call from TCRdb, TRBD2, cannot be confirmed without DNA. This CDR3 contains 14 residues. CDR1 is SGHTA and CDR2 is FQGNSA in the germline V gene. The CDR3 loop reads CASSFSAGVGELFF.

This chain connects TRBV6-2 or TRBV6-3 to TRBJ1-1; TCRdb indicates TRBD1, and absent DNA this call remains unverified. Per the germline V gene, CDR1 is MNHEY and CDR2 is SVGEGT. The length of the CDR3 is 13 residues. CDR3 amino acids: CASSRGENTEAFF.

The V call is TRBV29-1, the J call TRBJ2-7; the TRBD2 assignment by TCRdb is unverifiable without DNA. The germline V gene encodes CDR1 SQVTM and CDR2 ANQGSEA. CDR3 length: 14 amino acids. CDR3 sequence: CSVGTSGGIYEQYF.

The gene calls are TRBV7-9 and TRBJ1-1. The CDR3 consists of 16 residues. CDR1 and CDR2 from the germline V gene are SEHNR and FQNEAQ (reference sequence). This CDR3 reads CASSLAVTDMNTEAFF.

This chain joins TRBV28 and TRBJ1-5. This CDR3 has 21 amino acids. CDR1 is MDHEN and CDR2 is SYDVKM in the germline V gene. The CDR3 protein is CASSLPLDSRVPFRSNQPQHF.

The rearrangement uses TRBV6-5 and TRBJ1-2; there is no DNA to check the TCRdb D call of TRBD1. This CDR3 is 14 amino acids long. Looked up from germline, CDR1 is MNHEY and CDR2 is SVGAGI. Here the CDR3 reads CASSTGGANYGYTF.

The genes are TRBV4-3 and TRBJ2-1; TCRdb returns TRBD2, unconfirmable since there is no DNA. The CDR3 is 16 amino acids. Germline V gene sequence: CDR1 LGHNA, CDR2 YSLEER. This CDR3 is CASSHQAGGSYNEQFF.

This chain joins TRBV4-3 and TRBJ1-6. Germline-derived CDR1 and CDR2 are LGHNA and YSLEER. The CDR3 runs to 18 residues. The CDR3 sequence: CASSQALIAGRINSPLHF.

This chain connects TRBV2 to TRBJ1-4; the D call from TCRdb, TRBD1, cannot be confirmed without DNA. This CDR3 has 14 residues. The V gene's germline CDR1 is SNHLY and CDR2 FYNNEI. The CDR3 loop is CASREGQIYEKLFF.